The present T cell receptor beta chain was sequenced within a study of blood T cell repertoires in COVID-19 (dated by TCRdb to 2020 to 2021). About the investigation overall: Samples covering the acute and convalescent phases of COVID-19 were provided by collaborators in the United States, Italy and Spain. Where available, HLA class I and class II types were taken from metadata supplied by the sample provider and were not determined by assay-based typing. The prospective study material was composed of cDNA or gDNA derived from T cells, B-cell-depleted T cells, or PBMCs. The repertoires were made available in a free public database intended to serve as a resource for research on the immune response to SARS-CoV-2. Sample metadata almost always included a de-identified subject ID, COVID-19 status, age in years and sex. Deeply sampled blood TCRbeta repertoires from subjects exposed to, actively infected with, or recovered from COVID-19 were included in the dataset. Samples were obtained from the ongoing ImmuneRACE study (first 160 participants) and from approximately 1,200 subjects provided by 6 global collaborators.

TCRbeta CDR3 regions were amplified from genomic DNA by means of the immunoSEQ Assay, a bias-controlled multiplex PCR. The study's own analysis went as follows. Within the assay, amplification of reference gene primers was used to estimate how many nucleated cells each sample contained. Sequence reads were collapsed and filtered to measure the absolute abundance of every unique TCRbeta CDR3 rearrangement. For each sample, productive Simpson clonality was calculated as the square root of Simpson's diversity index over productive rearrangements. Sourced from immuneACCESS, this table was stored by TCRdb with only in-frame sequences that have V and J called. A share of the clones is absent; for the studies checked, an unresolved V gene accounts for under half, and the remainder has no known explanation. D and trimming were read from the DNA, whereas the V and J calls and clone size are those reported in that table. The sample table records approximately 230,000 clones; almost 90% of these occur just once. The top ten clones comprise roughly 1.4% of the sample.

What the study reported, not specific to this receptor: The quantity of clinical and demographic metadata differed by source and by participant and was supplied without curation.

The CDR3 covers 15 residues, taking in both the cysteine and the phenylalanine. The DNA shown is the 45-base CDR3, in frame from base 1. The V end gives up 7 bases and the J end 5 bases, leaving 13 bases in the junction not matched to a gene. Reading the germline V gene gives CDR1 SGHRS and CDR2 YFSETQ. Collaborating institutions collected whole blood in K2EDTA tubes following their own protocols. For TCRbeta analysis, collaborators shipped samples as frozen whole blood, isolated PBMCs, or DNA extracted from either of those sample types. The table lists this clone with a few counts. Its antigen is still unknown. Base qualities are missing; no much larger clone stands one base away.

The origin of this receptor is a man older than 75 with acute or convalescent COVID-19. Recombination linked TRBV5-1 to TRBJ1-1; TRBD1 aligns with 8 central bases. Specimen: peripheral blood. The DNA sequence is TGCGCCAGCCAGGGGGCGTCACCGGCGAAGACTGAAGCTTTCTTT. Its translation is CASQGASPAKTEAFF. The full variable domain, completed from the reference TRBV5-1 and TRBJ1-1 proteins outside the CDR3, reads KAGVTQTPRYLIKTRGQQVTLSCSPISGHRSVSWYQQTPGQGLQFLFEYFSETQRNKGNFPGRFSGRQFSNSRSEMNVSTLELGDSALYLCASQGASPAKTEAFFGQGTRLTVV.